This entry is about one T cell receptor (beta chain). The source of the sample is a study of blood T cell repertoires in COVID-19. Turning to the study itself: The United States, Italy and Spain were the sources of the acute and convalescent COVID-19 samples.

The method was immunoSEQ multiplex PCR; TCRdb's version includes in-frame clones alone and lacks a portion of them. The data show roughly 500,000 clones, with roughly 88% seen just once and less than 2% held by the top ten. CDR3 length: 14 residues. The V gene's germline CDR1 is MNHEY and CDR2 SMNVEV (reference sequence). V was cut by 3 bases and J by 2 bases, with 11 bases left in between. Material: PBMCs or T cells enriched from blood (not recorded which). This chain uses TRBV27 with TRBJ2-7, with D maybe TRBD2 (5 bases). The TCR was taken from a woman aged 40-49 years who had recovered from COVID-19. CDR3 nucleotide sequence: TGTGCCAGCAGTTTCCTGGACTTGCCCTACGAGCAGTACTTC. Amino acid sequence: CASSFLDLPYEQYF.